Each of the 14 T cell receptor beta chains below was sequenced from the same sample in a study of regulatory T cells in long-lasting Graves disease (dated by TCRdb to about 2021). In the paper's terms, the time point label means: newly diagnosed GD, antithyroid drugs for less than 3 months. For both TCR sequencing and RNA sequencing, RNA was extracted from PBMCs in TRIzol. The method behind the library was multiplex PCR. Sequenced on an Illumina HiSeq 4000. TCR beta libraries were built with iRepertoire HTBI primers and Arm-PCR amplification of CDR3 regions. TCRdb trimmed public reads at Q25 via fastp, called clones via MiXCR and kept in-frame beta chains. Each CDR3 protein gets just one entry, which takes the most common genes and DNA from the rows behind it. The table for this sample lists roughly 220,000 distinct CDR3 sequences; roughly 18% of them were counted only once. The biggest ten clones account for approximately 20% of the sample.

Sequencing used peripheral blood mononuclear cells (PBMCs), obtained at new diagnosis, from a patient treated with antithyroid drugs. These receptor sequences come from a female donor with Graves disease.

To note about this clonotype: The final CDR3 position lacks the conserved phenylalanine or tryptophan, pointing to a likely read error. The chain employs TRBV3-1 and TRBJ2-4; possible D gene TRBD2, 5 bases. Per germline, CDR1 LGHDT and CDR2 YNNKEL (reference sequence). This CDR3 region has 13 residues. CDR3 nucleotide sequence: TGTGCCAGCGGCCAAGAAGGGAGAAACATTCAGTACCTC. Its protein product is CASGQEGRNIQYL.

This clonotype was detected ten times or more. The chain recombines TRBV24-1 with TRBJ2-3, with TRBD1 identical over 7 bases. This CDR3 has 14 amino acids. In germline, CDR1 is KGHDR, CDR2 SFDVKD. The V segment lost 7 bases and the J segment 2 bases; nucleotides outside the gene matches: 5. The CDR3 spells CATSPGGLTDTQYF. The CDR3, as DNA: TGTGCCACCAGCCCAGGGGGTCTCACAGATACGCAGTATTTT.

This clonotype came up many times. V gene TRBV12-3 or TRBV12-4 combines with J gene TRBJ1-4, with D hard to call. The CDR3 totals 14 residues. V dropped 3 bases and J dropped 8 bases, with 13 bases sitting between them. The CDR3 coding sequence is TGTGCCAGCAGTTTCACGGCGGTCGGAGAAAAACTGTTTTTT. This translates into CASSFTAVGEKLFF.

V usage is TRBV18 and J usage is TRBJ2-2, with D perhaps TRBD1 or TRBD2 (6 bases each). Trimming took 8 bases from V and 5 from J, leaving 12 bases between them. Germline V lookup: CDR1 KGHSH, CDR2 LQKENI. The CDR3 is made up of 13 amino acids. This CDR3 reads CASAEGGTGELFF. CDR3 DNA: TGTGCCAGCGCTGAAGGGGGGACCGGGGAGCTGTTTTTT.

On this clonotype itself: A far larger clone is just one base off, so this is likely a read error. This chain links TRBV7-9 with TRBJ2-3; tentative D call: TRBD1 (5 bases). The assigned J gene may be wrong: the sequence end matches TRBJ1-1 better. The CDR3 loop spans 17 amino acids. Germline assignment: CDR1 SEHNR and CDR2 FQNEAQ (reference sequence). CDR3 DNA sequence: TGTGCCAGCAGCACCTCAGGGACGCCTGGCCGGAACCCCGAAGCTTTCTTT. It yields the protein CASSTSGTPGRNPEAFF.

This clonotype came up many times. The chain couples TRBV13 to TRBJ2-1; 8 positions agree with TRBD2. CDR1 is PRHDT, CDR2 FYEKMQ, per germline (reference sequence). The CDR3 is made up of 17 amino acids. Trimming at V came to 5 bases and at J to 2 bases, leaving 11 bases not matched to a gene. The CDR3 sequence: CASSGRGSGGAYNEQFF. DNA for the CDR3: TGTGCCAGCAGCGGAAGAGGGAGCGGGGGTGCCTACAATGAGCAGTTCTTC.

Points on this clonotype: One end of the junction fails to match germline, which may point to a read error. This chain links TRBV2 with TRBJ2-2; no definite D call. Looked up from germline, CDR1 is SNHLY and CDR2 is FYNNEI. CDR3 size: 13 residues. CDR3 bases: TGTGCCAGCAGCCTAACCCCCACCCGGGAGCTGTTTTTT. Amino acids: CASSLTPTRELFF.

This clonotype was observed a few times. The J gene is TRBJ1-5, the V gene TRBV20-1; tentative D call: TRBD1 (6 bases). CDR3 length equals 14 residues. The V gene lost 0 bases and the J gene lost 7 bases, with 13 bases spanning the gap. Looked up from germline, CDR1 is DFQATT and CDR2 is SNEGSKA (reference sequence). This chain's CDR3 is CSARETGPHQPQHF. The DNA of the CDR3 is TGCAGTGCTAGAGAAACAGGGCCCCACCAGCCCCAGCATTTT.

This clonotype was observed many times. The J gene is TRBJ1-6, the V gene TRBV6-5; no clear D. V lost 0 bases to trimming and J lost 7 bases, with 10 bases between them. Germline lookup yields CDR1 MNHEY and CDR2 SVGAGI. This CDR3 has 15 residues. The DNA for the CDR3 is TGTGCCAGCAGTTACTCGAGACGGAGAAATTCACCCCTCCACTTT. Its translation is CASSYSRRRNSPLHF.

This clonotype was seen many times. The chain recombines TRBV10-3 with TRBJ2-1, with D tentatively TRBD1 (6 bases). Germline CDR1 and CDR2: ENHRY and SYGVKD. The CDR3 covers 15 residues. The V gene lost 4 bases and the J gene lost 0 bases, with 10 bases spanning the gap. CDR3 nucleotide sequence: TGTGCCATCAGTGGAGGACAGACCTCCTACAATGAGCAGTTCTTC. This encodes CAISGGQTSYNEQFF.

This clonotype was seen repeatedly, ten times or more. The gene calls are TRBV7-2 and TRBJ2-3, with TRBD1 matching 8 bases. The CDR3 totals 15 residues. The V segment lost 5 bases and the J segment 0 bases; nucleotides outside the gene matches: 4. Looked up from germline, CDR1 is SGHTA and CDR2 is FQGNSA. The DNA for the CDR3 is TGTGCCAGCAGCCGTCGACAGGGGAGCACAGATACGCAGTATTTT. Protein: CASSRRQGSTDTQYF.

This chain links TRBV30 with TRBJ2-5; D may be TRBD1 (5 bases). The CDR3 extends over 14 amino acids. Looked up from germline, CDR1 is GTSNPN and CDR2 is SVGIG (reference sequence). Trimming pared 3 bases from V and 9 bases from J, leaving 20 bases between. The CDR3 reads CAWRMPNRSGAQYF. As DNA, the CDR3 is TGTGCCTGGAGGATGCCGAACAGGTCTGGGGCCCAGTACTTC.

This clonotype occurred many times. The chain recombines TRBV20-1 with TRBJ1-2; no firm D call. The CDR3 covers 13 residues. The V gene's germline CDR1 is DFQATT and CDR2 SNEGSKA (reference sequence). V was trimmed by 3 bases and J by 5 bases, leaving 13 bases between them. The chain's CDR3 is CSASSTVGYGYTF. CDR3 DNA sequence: TGCAGTGCTAGCAGTACCGTCGGGTATGGCTACACCTTC.

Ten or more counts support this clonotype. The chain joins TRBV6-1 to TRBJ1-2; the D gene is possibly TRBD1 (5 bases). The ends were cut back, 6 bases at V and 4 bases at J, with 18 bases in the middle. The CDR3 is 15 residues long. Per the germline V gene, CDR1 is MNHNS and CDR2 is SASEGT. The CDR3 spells CASSGLGGESYGYTF. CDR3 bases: TGTGCCAGCAGCGGATTGGGGGGTGAATCCTATGGCTACACCTTC.